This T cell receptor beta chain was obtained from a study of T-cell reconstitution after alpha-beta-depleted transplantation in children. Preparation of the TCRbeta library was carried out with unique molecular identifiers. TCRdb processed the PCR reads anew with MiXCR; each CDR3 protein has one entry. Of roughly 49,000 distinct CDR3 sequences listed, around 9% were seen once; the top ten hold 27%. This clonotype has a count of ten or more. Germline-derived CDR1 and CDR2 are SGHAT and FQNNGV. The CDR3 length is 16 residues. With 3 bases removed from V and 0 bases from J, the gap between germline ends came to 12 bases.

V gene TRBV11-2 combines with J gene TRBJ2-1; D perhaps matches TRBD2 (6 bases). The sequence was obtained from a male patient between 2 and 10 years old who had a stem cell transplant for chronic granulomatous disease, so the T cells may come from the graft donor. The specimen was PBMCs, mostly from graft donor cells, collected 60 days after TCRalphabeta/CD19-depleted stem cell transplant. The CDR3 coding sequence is TGTGCCAGCAGCTTTGGGTTCGGGGGCTCCTACAATGAGCAGTTCTTC. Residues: CASSFGFGGSYNEQFF. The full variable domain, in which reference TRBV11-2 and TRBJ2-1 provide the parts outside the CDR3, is EAGVAQSPRYKIIEKRQSVAFWCNPISGHATLYWYQQILGQGPKLLIQFQNNGVVDDSQLPKDRFSAERLKGVDSTLKIQPAKLEDSAVYLCASSFGFGGSYNEQFFGPGTRLTVL.